This T cell receptor (beta chain) was documented in a study of cytomegalovirus exposure and HLA in healthy donors. Study-level information: The same platform was used for the roughly 110 validation repertoires as for the roughly 700 first-cohort repertoires, as reported in a later analysis. The study's findings and limits: Subsequent analysis revealed that first-cohort TCR clusters tended to co-occur in the 120 or so validation repertoires. Cytomegalovirus-associated TCR beta chains were listed, numbering 150 to 200. For cytomegalovirus status, the classifier reportedly gave diagnoses with high specificity and sensitivity.

From germline, CDR1 is MNHEY and CDR2 SVGAGI. J lost 0 bases, V lost 5 bases, and 6 bases had no gene match. CDR3 size: 15 residues. With respect to this clone: Its cognate antigen is unknown.

Assay used: immunoSEQ multiplex PCR; TCRdb lists only in-frame clones, some missing. The data hold some 80,000 clones, with approximately 95% observed a single time. The chain employs TRBV6-5 and TRBJ2-7, with 8 bases aligning to TRBD1. This receptor was identified in a man younger than 35 in good health and CMV-seropositive. Input material: PBMCs. For the CDR3, the DNA is TGTGCCAGCAGTGGCCGGACAGGGAGCTCCTACGAGCAGTACTTC. Its translation: CASSGRTGSSYEQYF.